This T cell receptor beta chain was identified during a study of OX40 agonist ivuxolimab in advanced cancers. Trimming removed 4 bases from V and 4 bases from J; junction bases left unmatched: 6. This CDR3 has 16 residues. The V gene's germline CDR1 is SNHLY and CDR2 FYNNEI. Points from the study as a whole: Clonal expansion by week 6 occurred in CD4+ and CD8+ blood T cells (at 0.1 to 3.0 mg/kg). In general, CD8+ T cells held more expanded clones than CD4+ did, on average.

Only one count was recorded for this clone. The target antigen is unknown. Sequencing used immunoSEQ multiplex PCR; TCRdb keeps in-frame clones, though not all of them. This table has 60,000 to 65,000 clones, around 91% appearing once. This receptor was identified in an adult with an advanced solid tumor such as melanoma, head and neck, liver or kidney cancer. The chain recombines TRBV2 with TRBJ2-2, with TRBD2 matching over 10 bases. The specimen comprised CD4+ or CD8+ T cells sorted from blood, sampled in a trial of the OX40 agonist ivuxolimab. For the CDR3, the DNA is TGTGCCAGCAGTGGAAGCGGGGGGGCGAGCACCGGGGAGCTGTTTTTT. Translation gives CASSGSGGASTGELFF.